Below, 12 T cell receptor beta chains from the same sample are listed, as sequenced in a study of shared clonotypes between healthy human individuals. Assay used: immunoSEQ multiplex PCR; TCRdb lists only in-frame clones, some missing. Here the sample spans some 2,400,000 clones, around 95% being singletons. Sequencing was done on a sample of naive CD4+ T cells sorted from blood. Subset given: CD45RA+ positively selected. The receptors shown here come from a man aged 18 to 29 in good health.

The gene calls are TRBV7-2 and TRBJ2-1; unclear D gene. Germline V gene sequence: CDR1 SGHTA, CDR2 FQGNSA. The V and J ends lost 1 base and 11 bases respectively, with 6 bases between them. The CDR3 has 11 amino acids. This chain's CDR3 is CASSLGVKQFF. The CDR3 nucleotides read TGTGCCAGCAGCTTAGGGGTGAAGCAGTTCTTC. Full variable domain (missing parts from reference TRBV7-2 and TRBJ2-1): GAGVSQSPSNKVTEKGKDVELRCDPISGHTALYWYRQSLGQGLEFLIYFQGNSAPDKSGLPSDRFSAERTGGSVSTLTIQRTQQEDSAVYLCASSLGVKQFFGPGTRLTVL.

Note on this clone: This same CDR3 is encoded by further DNA sequences in the sample. The chain links TRBV6-1 to TRBJ2-7; TRBD2 aligns across 14 bases. This CDR3 is built from 14 residues. V lost 7 bases to trimming and J lost 4 bases; unmatched junction nucleotides: 3. The germline V gene encodes CDR1 MNHNS and CDR2 SASEGT. Here the CDR3 reads CASTGTSGGYEQYF. The CDR3, as DNA: TGTGCCAGCACCGGGACTAGCGGGGGTTACGAGCAGTACTTC.

The CDR3 spells CASSLGLAAGTVGREQYF. CDR3 sequence (DNA): TGTGCCAGCAGCTTGGGGTTGGCGGCAGGGACGGTTGGCCGCGAGCAGTACTTC. The chain is built from TRBV5-4 and TRBJ2-7; D might be TRBD1 or TRBD2, each matching 5 bases. The CDR3 has 18 amino acids. Germline-derived CDR1 and CDR2 are SGHNT and YYREEE (reference sequence). Trimming left V 0 bases short and J 6 bases short, with 25 bases between.

The chain links TRBV6-6 to TRBJ1-6; D not resolved. CDR1 is MNHNY, CDR2 SVGAGI, per germline (reference sequence). V lost 2 bases and J lost 5, with 7 bases in between. The CDR3 is 14 residues long. The CDR3 here is CASSYELNNSPLHF. As DNA, the CDR3 is TGTGCCAGCAGTTACGAGCTGAATAATTCACCCCTCCACTTT.

Regarding this clone: Different DNA sequences within this sample yield the same CDR3. The chain carries TRBV5-1 and TRBJ2-3; no reliable D call. Germline CDR1 SGHRS, CDR2 YFSETQ. The length of the CDR3 is 11 residues. Trimming cost V 0 bases and J 5 bases, with 1 base left between them. For the CDR3, the DNA is TGCGCCAGCAGCTTGGAAGATACGCAGTATTTT. Translating gives CASSLEDTQYF.

This chain uses TRBV12-5 with TRBJ1-5, with 12 bases identical to TRBD1. CDR3 size: 21 residues. V trimming: 5 bases; J trimming: 3 bases; junction bases outside the gene matches: 20. The germline gives CDR1 LGHNT, CDR2 FRNRAP. In DNA, the CDR3 is TGTGCTAGTGGTAACCCACGTTGCGGGACAGGGGGCGCATTCGACAATCAGCCCCAGCATTTT. Translating gives CASGNPRCGTGGAFDNQPQHF.

The J gene is TRBJ1-1, the V gene TRBV7-9; D might be TRBD1 (6 bases). The CDR3 is made up of 14 amino acids. Trimming left V 5 bases short and J 5 bases short, with 15 bases between. Germline values: CDR1 SEHNR, CDR2 FQNEAQ (reference sequence). For the CDR3, the DNA is TGTGCCAGCAGCCCCCGACAGGCGGGGACTGAAGCTTTCTTT. Encoded protein: CASSPRQAGTEAFF. Using reference TRBV7-9 and TRBJ1-1 for the parts outside the CDR3, the full variable domain is DTGVSQNPRHKITKRGQNVTFRCDPISEHNRLYWYRQTLGQGPEFLTYFQNEAQLEKSRLLSDRFSAERPKGSFSTLEIQRTEQGDSAMYLCASSPRQAGTEAFFGQGTRLTVV.

The chain has TRBV7-9 and TRBJ2-7; 14 bases line up with TRBD2. The CDR3 spans 17 residues. CDR1 is SEHNR, CDR2 FQNEAQ, per germline (reference sequence). J gave up 3 bases and V 4 bases, and 8 bases lay outside the gene matches. The CDR3 region is CASSSPGTSGSYYEQYF. In DNA, the CDR3 is TGTGCCAGCAGCTCCCCCGGGACTAGCGGGAGCTACTACGAGCAGTACTTC.

The chain recombines TRBV19 with TRBJ1-2, with 7 bases lining up with TRBD1. Germline CDR1 LNHDA, CDR2 SQIVND (reference sequence). The CDR3 is made up of 13 amino acids. The ends lost 5 bases at V and 5 bases at J; junction bases unmatched: 5. The CDR3: CASSPGQDYGYTF. The DNA for the CDR3 is TGTGCCAGTAGTCCTGGACAGGATTATGGCTACACCTTC.

The chain joins TRBV19 to TRBJ2-3; D remains ambiguous. The CDR3 loop spans 11 amino acids. Germline CDR1 LNHDA, CDR2 SQIVND (reference sequence). The ends were cut back, 7 bases at V and 6 bases at J, with 8 bases in the middle. CDR3 amino acids: CASTEADTQYF. DNA of the CDR3: TGTGCCAGTACAGAGGCGGATACGCAGTATTTT.

The chain couples TRBV5-1 to TRBJ1-6; D not certain. Germline-derived CDR1 and CDR2 are SGHRS and YFSETQ. The CDR3 length is 13 residues. The V and J ends lost 5 bases and 10 bases respectively, with 13 bases between them. In nucleotides, the CDR3 is TGCGCCAGCAGACGGACTGCGGGCTCACCCCTCCACTTT. Amino acids: CASRRTAGSPLHF.

CDR3 protein: CASSPDRGGGTGELFF. The CDR3 nucleotides are TGTGCCAGCAGCCCGGACAGGGGAGGGGGAACCGGGGAGCTGTTTTTT. The gene calls are TRBV7-9 and TRBJ2-2; 9 bases are a match to TRBD1. Germline assignment: CDR1 SEHNR and CDR2 FQNEAQ (reference sequence). V gave up 5 bases and J gave up 5 bases; unmatched junction bases: 9. The CDR3 has 16 residues.